This T cell receptor beta chain derives from a study of blood T cell repertoires in COVID-19. This clone was seen only once. Sequencing was performed with immunoSEQ multiplex PCR; in TCRdb, only in-frame clones are kept and a portion is missing. The repertoire holds over 300,000 clones, with about nine tenths as singletons. CDR1 LGHDT and CDR2 YNNKEL come from the germline V gene (reference sequence). Trimming pared 1 base from V and 2 bases from J, leaving 8 bases between. CDR3 length: 14 residues. The sequencing sample was made of PBMCs or T cells enriched from blood (not recorded which). This receptor was taken from a young woman who had recovered from COVID-19. The chain employs TRBV3-1 (or the pseudogene TRBV3-2) and TRBJ2-5; D is undetermined. CDR3 in amino acids: CASSQVNKQETQYF. CDR3 DNA sequence: TGTGCCAGCAGCCAAGTGAACAAGCAAGAGACCCAGTACTTC.